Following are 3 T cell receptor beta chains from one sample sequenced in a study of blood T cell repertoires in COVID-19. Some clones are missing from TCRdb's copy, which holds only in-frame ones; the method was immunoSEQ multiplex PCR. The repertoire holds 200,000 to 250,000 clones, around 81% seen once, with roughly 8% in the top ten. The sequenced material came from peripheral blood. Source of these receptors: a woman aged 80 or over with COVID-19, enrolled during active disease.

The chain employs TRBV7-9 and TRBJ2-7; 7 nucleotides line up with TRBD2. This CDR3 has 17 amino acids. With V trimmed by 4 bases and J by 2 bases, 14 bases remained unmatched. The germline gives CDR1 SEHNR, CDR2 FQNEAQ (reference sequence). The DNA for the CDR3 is TGTGCCAGCAGCTCCCCTAAGCGGGAAGGGAGAACCTACGAGCAGTACTTC. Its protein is CASSSPKREGRTYEQYF.

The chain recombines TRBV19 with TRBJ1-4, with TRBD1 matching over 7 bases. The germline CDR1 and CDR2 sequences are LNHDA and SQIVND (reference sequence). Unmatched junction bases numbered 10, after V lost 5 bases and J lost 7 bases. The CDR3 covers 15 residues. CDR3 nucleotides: TGTGCCAGTAGTCCCTCGACAGGGTGGAGTGAAAAACTGTTTTTT. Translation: CASSPSTGWSEKLFF. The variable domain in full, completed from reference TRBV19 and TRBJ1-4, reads DGGITQSPKYLFRKEGQNVTLSCEQNLNHDAMYWYRQDPGQGLRLIYYSQIVNDFQKGDIAEGYSVSREKKESFPLTVTSAQKNPTAFYLCASSPSTGWSEKLFFGSGTQLSVL.

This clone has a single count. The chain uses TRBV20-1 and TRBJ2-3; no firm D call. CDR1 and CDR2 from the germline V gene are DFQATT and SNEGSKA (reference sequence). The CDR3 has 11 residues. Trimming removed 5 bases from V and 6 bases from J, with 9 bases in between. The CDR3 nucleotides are TGCAGTGCTTTGTCCCGGGATACGCAGTATTTT. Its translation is CSALSRDTQYF.